The clone carrying this T cell receptor beta chain was observed a few times. Its antigen is currently unknown. This specimen belongs to a study of cytomegalovirus exposure and HLA in healthy donors. The germline V and J ends were trimmed by 5 bases and 0 bases, with 11 bases remaining between them. In germline, CDR1 is SGHTS, CDR2 YDEGEE. The CDR3 is 14 amino acids. Study-wide results and caveats: As immune exposure information, only CMV serostatus was available. An assumption of roughly uniform sequencing depth across donors underlay the presence/absence analyses. Despite most TCR sequences being rare, some public TCRs occurred in many donors.

60 Vbeta and 13 Jbeta primers were used in PCR. Generated by immunoSEQ multiplex PCR, the TCRdb table keeps only in-frame clones and is missing some. Found here are some 180,000 clones, under 9.5% of them singletons; the top ten hold 1% to 1.5%. The specimen was PBMCs. The chain carries TRBV5-8 and TRBJ1-2, with D tentatively TRBD1 (5 bases). This clonotype originated in a woman aged 25 to 39 in good health and CMV-seropositive. The CDR3 DNA is TGTGCCAGCAGTTCCGACAGATCTAACTATGGCTACACCTTC. Amino acids: CASSSDRSNYGYTF.